This is a list of T cell receptor beta chains from one sample in a study of T cell responses to AZD1222 COVID-19 vaccine. Here immunoSEQ multiplex PCR was the method, and the copy in TCRdb shows in-frame clones only, minus some. Among about 130,000 clones listed, 80% to 95% were seen once. The sequenced sample was peripheral blood, obtained on day 0 of AZD1222 vaccination. The source is an adult in good health. Both conserved end residues are part of each CDR3. Each record gives: D gene, V gene, clone size, J gene, CDR3 protein, CDR3 DNA. The D gene is left open where the match is weak. A clone size is listed for some rows: how often the clone was seen (once, few, many), or a class if it is expanded.

>NA|TRBV19|once|TRBJ2-4
CATSWGSDKNIQYF
TGTGCTACTTCCTGGGGCTCGGACAAAAACATTCAGTACTTC
>NA|TRBV7-9|few|TRBJ2-7
CASSLGEGSYEQYF
TGTGCCAGCAGCTTAGGAGAGGGCTCCTACGAGCAGTACTTC
>NA|TRBV6-5|once|TRBJ1-4
CASSYRTNEKLFF
TGTGCCAGCAGTTACCGTACTAATGAAAAACTGTTTTTT
>TRBD1|TRBV9|NA|TRBJ1-2
CASSVEAGTDSYGYTF
TGTGCCAGCAGCGTAGAGGCCGGGACAGACTCTTATGGCTACACCTTC
>NA|TRBV2|once|TRBJ1-3
CASSEGLISGNTIYF
TGTGCCAGCAGTGAAGGCCTAATCTCTGGAAACACCATATATTTT
>TRBD1|TRBV28|NA|TRBJ1-5
CASCTLDRDNQPQHF
TGTGCCAGCTGTACCTTGGACAGGGATAATCAGCCCCAGCATTTT
>TRBD2|TRBV3-1/TRBV3-2|NA|TRBJ2-3
CASSPTKTSGRAPGTDTQYF
TGTGCCAGCAGCCCCACTAAGACTAGCGGGAGGGCCCCGGGCACAGATACGCAGTATTTT
>TRBD1|TRBV29-1|NA|TRBJ1-6
CSVQDRVGSPLHF
TGCAGCGTCCAAGACAGGGTGGGTTCACCCCTCCACTTT
>NA|TRBV4-3|NA|TRBJ1-1
CASSLGGDRDTEAFF
TGCGCCAGCAGCCTGGGCGGCGATCGGGACACTGAAGCTTTCTTT
>NA|TRBV4-3|NA|TRBJ1-1
CASSQGGMNTEAFF
TGCGCCAGCAGCCAGGGGGGTATGAACACTGAAGCTTTCTTT
>TRBD1|TRBV19|once|TRBJ1-2
CASSRQGSNAGYTF
TGTGCCAGTAGCCGACAGGGAAGTAACGCTGGCTACACCTTC
>TRBD1|TRBV5-1|NA|TRBJ2-2
CASRSSGGLYTGELFF
TGCGCCAGCAGAAGCTCAGGGGGCTTATACACCGGGGAGCTGTTTTTT
>NA|TRBV28|NA|TRBJ1-1
CASSFPPDVERNTEAFF
TGTGCCAGCAGTTTTCCACCGGATGTGGAGCGGAACACTGAAGCTTTCTTT
>NA|TRBV11-2|NA|TRBJ1-3
CASSLVGRGSTGNTIYF
TGTGCCAGCAGCTTAGTAGGTCGGGGGAGTACCGGAAACACCATATATTTT
>NA|TRBV19|NA|TRBJ1-1
CASSTLMNTEAFF
TGTGCCAGTAGTACGCTAATGAACACTGAAGCTTTCTTT
>NA|TRBV1|NA|TRBJ2-3
CTSSQGVRAPNFSTDTQYF
TGCACCAGCAGCCAAGGGGTCCGTGCCCCCAATTTTAGCACAGATACGCAGTATTTT
>TRBD1|TRBV6-5|NA|TRBJ1-2
CASMGQNVNYGYTF
TGTGCCAGCATGGGACAGAATGTTAACTATGGCTACACCTTC